The 21 T cell receptor beta chains given below trace back to one sample, sequenced in a study of T cell responses to AZD1222 COVID-19 vaccine. Data came from immunoSEQ multiplex PCR; TCRdb stores just in-frame clones and leaves some out. The table lists 130,000 to 150,000 clones, around nine tenths of them singletons, with around 3.6% in the top ten. The sequenced sample was peripheral blood, obtained on day 0 of AZD1222 vaccination. Every receptor here comes from an adult in good health.

The V gene is TRBV6-1, the J gene TRBJ1-2; the D gene is possibly TRBD1 (6 bases). The length of the CDR3 is 14 residues. The V gene's germline CDR1 is MNHNS and CDR2 SASEGT. V was clipped by 3 bases and J by 6 bases, with 14 bases between them. CDR3 nucleotide sequence: TGTGCCAGCAGTGATGTAGGCAGGGGCCATGGCTACACCTTC. Translation: CASSDVGRGHGYTF.

The chain couples TRBV15 to TRBJ2-6, with D unresolved. V was shortened by 0 bases and J by 4 bases, with 10 bases between the two germline ends. Germline V lookup: CDR1 LNHNV, CDR2 YYDKDF (reference sequence). This CDR3 region has 16 residues. CDR3 sequence: CATSRDVGSGANVLTF. The CDR3 coding sequence is TGTGCCACCAGCAGAGATGTTGGGTCGGGGGCCAACGTCCTGACTTTC.

V gene TRBV11-1 combines with J gene TRBJ1-6; no clear D. V was trimmed by 5 bases and J by 8 bases, leaving 10 bases between them. The germline CDR1 and CDR2 sequences are SGHAT and FQDESV (reference sequence). CDR3 size: 13 residues. The CDR3 loop is CASSPIVDSPLHF. CDR3 nucleotide sequence: TGTGCCAGCAGCCCGATAGTGGATTCACCCCTCCACTTT.

The rearrangement links TRBV11-3 to TRBJ2-3; 14 nucleotides align to TRBD2. Germline trimming cut 5 bases from V and 9 bases from J; bases unmatched to any gene: 7. The CDR3 has 15 residues. Germline CDR1 SGHNT, CDR2 YENEEA. The chain's CDR3 is CASSRGLAGEGTQYF. The CDR3 nucleotides are TGTGCCAGCAGCCGGGGACTAGCGGGAGAGGGGACGCAGTATTTT.

The genes are TRBV6-5 and TRBJ1-5; D uncertain. The V end was cut by 3 bases, the J end by 3 bases, with 15 bases between. Germline-derived CDR1 and CDR2 are MNHEY and SVGAGI. The CDR3 length is 16 residues. The CDR3 region has the DNA TGTGCCAGCAGTTATAGGGCAGGAGTTTCCAATCAGCCCCAGCATTTT. Translating it yields CASSYRAGVSNQPQHF.

J is TRBJ2-7 and V is TRBV6-6; 8 bases map to TRBD1. V shed 5 bases and J 2 bases; nucleotides not matched to a gene: 8. Germline V gene lookup returns CDR1 MNHNY and CDR2 SVGAGI (reference sequence). This CDR3 is 15 amino acids long. The CDR3 region is CASSRPRQGPYEQYF. The CDR3 bases are TGTGCCAGCAGTAGGCCCCGACAGGGGCCCTACGAGCAGTACTTC.

The chain has TRBV21-1 and TRBJ1-2; TRBD1 is the table's D call and was not checked against the DNA. TRBV21-1 represents a pseudogene. There are 12 residues in the CDR3. Here the CDR3 reads CASTPGPACYTF. Written as DNA, the CDR3 is TGTGCCAGCACCCCAGGGCCGGCTTGCTACACCTTC.

This chain joins TRBV5-5 and TRBJ1-2; no clear D gene. The CDR3 runs to 13 residues. With 3 bases removed from V and 4 bases from J, the gap between germline ends came to 10 bases. Germline loops: CDR1 SGHKS, CDR2 YYEKEE (reference sequence). In DNA, the CDR3 is TGTGCCAGCAGCTATCAGGAGATCTATGGCTACACCTTC. Its protein product is CASSYQEIYGYTF. The full variable domain, with the rest looked up from reference TRBV5-5 and TRBJ1-2, is DAGVTQSPTHLIKTRGQQVTLRCSPISGHKSVSWYQQVLGQGPQFIFQYYEKEERGRGNFPDRFSARQFPNYSSELNVNALLLGDSALYLCASSYQEIYGYTFGSGTRLTVV.

The V call is TRBV9, the J call TRBJ2-5; D is unresolved. V lost 0 bases and J 5 bases, leaving 20 bases between the germline ends. The CDR3 length is 17 residues. From germline, CDR1 is SGDLS and CDR2 YYNGEE. CDR3 in amino acids: CASSVGRGSPARETQYF. For the CDR3, the DNA is TGTGCCAGCAGCGTAGGGCGAGGCTCCCCCGCTCGGGAGACCCAGTACTTC.

The V gene is TRBV19, the J gene TRBJ2-3; 9 nucleotides align to TRBD1. The length of the CDR3 is 20 residues. Germline-derived CDR1 and CDR2 are LNHDA and SQIVND (reference sequence). With 7 bases clipped from V and 2 bases from J, the junction kept 22 bases outside the gene matches. CDR3 amino acids: CASKGWGTGGVKSITDTQYF. CDR3 bases: TGTGCCAGTAAAGGATGGGGAACAGGGGGCGTAAAATCAATCACAGATACGCAGTATTTT.

V usage is TRBV19 and J usage is TRBJ2-1, with 7 bases aligning to TRBD2. The ends lost 2 bases at V and 5 bases at J; junction bases unmatched: 6. This CDR3 region has 15 residues. In germline, CDR1 is LNHDA, CDR2 SQIVND (reference sequence). The CDR3 DNA is TGTGCCAGTAGTATATCTAGCGGAGCCCACAATGAGCAGTTCTTC. It yields the protein CASSISSGAHNEQFF.

The chain recombines TRBV7-2 with TRBJ2-7, with a possible D match to TRBD1 (6 bases). In germline, CDR1 is SGHTA, CDR2 FQGNSA. The CDR3 loop spans 12 amino acids. Trimming took off 4 bases at V and 9 bases at J, with 13 bases between the two ends. CDR3 amino acids: CASSSGGEGQYF. As DNA, the CDR3 is TGTGCCAGCAGCTCTGGGGGCGAGGGGCAGTACTTC.

A few counts support this clone. Sequence at one end of the junction differs from germline and may be a read error. The J gene is TRBJ2-7, the V gene TRBV7-8, with 7 bases aligning to TRBD1. CDR3 length: 15 amino acids. Germline CDR1 and CDR2: SGHVS and FQNEAQ. The CDR3 coding sequence is TGTGCCAGCAGTCCAGGGACAGACAAGACCTACGGGCAGTACTTC. It codes for CASSPGTDKTYGQYF.

This chain uses TRBV19 with TRBJ2-7; 12 bases map to TRBD2. Germline lookup yields CDR1 LNHDA and CDR2 SQIVND (reference sequence). With 6 bases clipped from V and 2 bases from J, the junction kept 2 bases outside the gene matches. CDR3 length: 14 amino acids. DNA for the CDR3: TGTGCCAGTAGCCGACTAGCGGGAGCCTACGAGCAGTACTTC. Encoded protein: CASSRLAGAYEQYF.

The J gene is TRBJ2-1, the V gene TRBV19; D is uncertain. Germline V gene sequence: CDR1 LNHDA, CDR2 SQIVND (reference sequence). This CDR3 has 13 amino acids. Between the trimmed V and J ends, which lost 1 base and 4 bases, there was a span of 5 bases. DNA of the CDR3: TGTGCCAGTAGTATAGCGGAGTACAATGAGCAGTTCTTC. Translation gives CASSIAEYNEQFF.

The chain joins TRBV7-3 to TRBJ2-1; 9 nucleotides align to TRBD2. V was pared by 1 base and J by 6 bases, with 10 bases of the junction left unmatched. The germline CDR1 and CDR2 sequences are SGHTA and FQGTGA. The CDR3 covers 17 residues. CDR3 sequence: CASSLRPPGLASNEQFF. CDR3 DNA: TGTGCCAGCAGCTTAAGGCCCCCGGGACTAGCCTCCAATGAGCAGTTCTTC.

This clone was seen a single time. This rearrangement joins TRBV7-2 to TRBJ1-3; D is undetermined. The germline gives CDR1 SGHTA, CDR2 FQGNSA. This CDR3 region has 15 residues. V was clipped by 1 base and J by 3 bases, with 10 bases between them. This chain's CDR3 is CASSLGPSGGNTIYF. DNA for the CDR3: TGTGCCAGCAGCTTAGGTCCTTCGGGTGGAAACACCATATATTTT.

The rearrangement uses TRBV4-1 and TRBJ2-3; perhaps TRBD2 as D (6 bases). Trimming took 3 bases from V and 2 from J, leaving 21 bases between them. The germline CDR1 and CDR2 sequences are MGHRA and YSYEKL. The CDR3 extends over 18 amino acids. CDR3 in DNA: TGCGCCAGCAGCCATACTACACCAATGCGGGGTAACACAGATACGCAGTATTTT. It codes for CASSHTTPMRGNTDTQYF.

The rearrangement joins TRBV11-3 to TRBJ2-2; possibly TRBD2 for D (6 bases). This CDR3 is built from 16 residues. V was trimmed by 4 bases and J by 2 bases, leaving 14 bases between them. The germline V gene encodes CDR1 SGHNT and CDR2 YENEEA. The CDR3 spells CASSSPGLINTGELFF. The CDR3 DNA reads as TGTGCCAGCAGCTCCCCGGGACTGATCAACACCGGGGAGCTGTTTTTT.

The rearrangement links TRBV7-8 to TRBJ2-3; weak D call: TRBD2 (7 bases). The CDR3 is 16 residues long. Germline values: CDR1 SGHVS, CDR2 FQNEAQ. Trimming cost V 3 bases and J 2 bases, with 15 bases left between them. The CDR3 here is CASSFSGRTDTDTQYF. CDR3 nucleotide sequence: TGTGCCAGCAGCTTTTCCGGGAGGACAGACACAGATACGCAGTATTTT.

The rearrangement joins TRBV27 to TRBJ1-6; possibly TRBD1 for D (5 bases). The germline CDR1 and CDR2 sequences are MNHEY and SMNVEV (reference sequence). CDR3 length: 14 residues. Trimming left V 5 bases short and J 10 bases short, with 15 bases between. CDR3: CASSPGTSLSPLHF. The CDR3 DNA follows: TGTGCCAGCAGTCCTGGGACCTCGCTCTCACCCCTCCACTTT.